There are a few counts of the clone carrying this T cell receptor beta chain. The PCR ran on 60 Vbeta and 13 Jbeta primers. The table came from immunoSEQ multiplex PCR; TCRdb's copy has only in-frame clones and leaves some out. The data contain tens of thousands of clones, roughly 80% of them seen just once; the ten biggest clones take up 6.2%. The sample originates from a study of cytomegalovirus exposure and HLA in healthy donors. Between the trimmed V and J ends, which lost 5 bases and 2 bases, there was a span of 9 bases. The CDR3 consists of 13 residues. The V gene's germline CDR1 is KGHSH and CDR2 LQKENI.

The source of this sequence is a woman aged 45-65 years in good health and CMV-seropositive. This chain uses TRBV18 with TRBJ2-5, with D hard to call. Sequencing was performed on PBMCs. The CDR3 reads CASSTLQQETQYF. CDR3 DNA sequence: TGTGCCAGCTCAACCCTCCAGCAAGAGACCCAGTACTTC. Based on the CDR3 plus reference TRBV18 and TRBJ2-5, the full variable domain is NAGVMQNPRHLVRRRGQEARLRCSPMKGHSHVYWYRQLPEEGLKFMVYLQKENIIDESGMPKERFSAEFPKEGPSILRIQQVVRGDSAAYFCASSTLQQETQYFGPGTRLLVL.